The rows below give T cell receptor beta chains drawn from one sample of a study of human T cells and chemical hapten exposure. One entry per CDR3 protein results from TCRdb running MiXCR on the RACE reads. Here the sample spans more than 75,000 distinct CDR3 sequences, 9.6% being singletons. Here the sequenced sample was whole blood, taken in connection with sensitization to the hapten diphenylcyclopropenone (DPC). The receptors shown here come from a woman in her forties with alopecia areata. Some clones in this sample may be carry-over from other donors' samples. Each CDR3 is given with its conserved first and last residue. D genes are given only for firm matches. Clone size is not always given. Where it is, it says once, few, many or a class for expanded clones.

TRBV3-1,TRBD2,TRBJ2-5,-,TGTGCCAGCAGCCAAGCGGTTTATGCGGGGGGGCAACAAGAGACCCAGTACTTC,CASSQAVYAGGQQETQYF
TRBV12-3/TRBV12-4,TRBD1,TRBJ2-3,many,TGTGCCAGCAGAATCGGGACAGGGGGCTCCACAGATACGCAGTATTTT,CASRIGTGGSTDTQYF
TRBV20-1,TRBD2,TRBJ2-3,-,TGCAGTGCTAGGGCCGCGGGGGGCAGCACAGATACGCAGTATTTT,CSARAAGGSTDTQYF
TRBV6-6,TRBD1,TRBJ2-1,many,TGTGCCAGCAGTTGGACAGGGGGCCTTTTTAATGAGCAGTTCTTC,CASSWTGGLFNEQFF
TRBV29-1,TRBD1,TRBJ1-1,many,TGCAGCATCCAAGGGACAGCGAACACTGAAGCTTTCTTT,CSIQGTANTEAFF
TRBV28,-,TRBJ1-1,-,TGTGCCAGCAGGGACACAGGGATAGGAAGGTGGACTGAAGCTTTCTTT,CASRDTGIGRWTEAFF
TRBV18,-,TRBJ2-7,many,TGTGCCAGCTCACCGACCCAGGACACAGACTACGAGCAGTACTTC,CASSPTQDTDYEQYF
TRBV6-4,TRBD2,TRBJ2-1,many,TGTGCCAGCAGTAAAGGGACTAGCGGGGGGGCGAGTGAGCAGTTCTTC,CASSKGTSGGASEQFF
TRBV3-1,TRBD1,TRBJ1-2,-,TGTGCCAGCAGGGACAGGGGCGGCTATGGCTACACCTTC,CASRDRGGYGYTF
TRBV25-1,-,TRBJ1-6,-,TGTGTCAGCAGTGACTCGGACGGGGAGAATTCACCCCTCCACTTT,CVSSDSDGENSPLHF
TRBV6-2/TRBV6-3,-,TRBJ2-7,few,TGTGCCAGCAGTTACCGGGCAGGGAACGAGCAGTACTTC,CASSYRAGNEQYF
TRBV6-2/TRBV6-3,-,TRBJ2-1,-,TGTGCCAGCAGGGGGGGCCCATATTCGAACAATGAGCAGTTCTTC,CASRGGPYSNNEQFF
TRBV4-2,-,TRBJ1-2,many,TGTGCCAGCAGCCAATTTGGCCAGGGAGACTATGGCTACACCTTC,CASSQFGQGDYGYTF
TRBV7-2,-,TRBJ2-7,-,TGTGCCAGCGCGTCGACAGCCTCCTACGAGCAGTACTTC,CASASTASYEQYF
TRBV7-9,-,TRBJ1-1,many,TGTGCCAGCAGCTTAGGGGGGTTTAACACTGAAGCTTTCTTT,CASSLGGFNTEAFF
TRBV5-1,TRBD2,TRBJ2-3,many,TGCGCCAGCAGCTTGGCCTTACTAGCGGGGGGCACAGATACGCAGTATTTT,CASSLALLAGGTDTQYF
TRBV11-2,-,TRBJ2-3,-,TGTGCCAGCAGCTTACTGGATACGCAGTATTTT,CASSLLDTQYF
TRBV6-1,-,TRBJ2-4,many,TGTGCCAGCAGCGCCGCCGGGGTCATTCAGTACTTC,CASSAAGVIQYF